The clone carrying this TCR beta chain showed up just a few times. The data are from a study of blood T cells in healthy people across ages. Combining a sample-barcoded 5' primer with a J-beta primer mix, a second PCR ran for 7 to 11 cycles. TCRdb ran MiXCR on the 5' RACE reads and lists one entry per CDR3 protein. Of about 780,000 distinct CDR3 sequences listed, under 30% are singletons. CDR3 length: 15 residues. V dropped 1 base and J dropped 3 bases, with 12 bases sitting between them. In addition, the sample was reused for a study of T cells of mothers and their children. Turning to that study: Over five children and their three healthy Caucasian mothers were the donors.

Sequencing was carried out using blood. The chain uses TRBV12-3 or TRBV12-4 and TRBJ1-1; tentative D call: TRBD1 (5 bases). The source is a boy aged 5-17 years in good health. CDR3 DNA: TGTGCCAGCAGTTTAGGGTCAGGGCGGGACACTGAAGCTTTCTTT. The encoded protein is CASSLGSGRDTEAFF.